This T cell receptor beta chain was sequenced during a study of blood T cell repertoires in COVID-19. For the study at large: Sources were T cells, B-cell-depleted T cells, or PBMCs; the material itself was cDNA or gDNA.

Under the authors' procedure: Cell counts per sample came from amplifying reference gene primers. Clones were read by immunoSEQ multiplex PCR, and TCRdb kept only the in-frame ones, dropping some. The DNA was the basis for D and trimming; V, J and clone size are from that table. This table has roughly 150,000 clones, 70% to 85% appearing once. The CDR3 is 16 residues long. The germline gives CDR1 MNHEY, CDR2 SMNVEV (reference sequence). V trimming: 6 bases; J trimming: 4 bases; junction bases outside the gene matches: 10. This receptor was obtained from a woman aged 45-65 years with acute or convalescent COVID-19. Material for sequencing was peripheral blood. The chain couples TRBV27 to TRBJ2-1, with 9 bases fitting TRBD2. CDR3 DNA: TGTGCCAGCAGGATATTAGCGGGAGCCTTATACAATGAGCAGTTCTTC. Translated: CASRILAGALYNEQFF.